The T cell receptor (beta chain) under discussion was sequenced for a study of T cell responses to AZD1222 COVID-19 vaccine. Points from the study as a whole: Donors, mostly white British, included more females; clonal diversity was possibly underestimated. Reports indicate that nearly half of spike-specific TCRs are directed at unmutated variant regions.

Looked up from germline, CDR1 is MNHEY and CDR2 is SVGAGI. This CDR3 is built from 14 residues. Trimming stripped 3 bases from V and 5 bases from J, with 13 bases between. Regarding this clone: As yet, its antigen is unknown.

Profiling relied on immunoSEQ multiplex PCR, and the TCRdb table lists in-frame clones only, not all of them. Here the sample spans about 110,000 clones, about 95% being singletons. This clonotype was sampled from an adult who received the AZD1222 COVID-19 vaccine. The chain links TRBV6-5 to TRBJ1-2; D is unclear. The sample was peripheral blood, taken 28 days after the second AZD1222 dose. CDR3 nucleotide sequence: TGTGCCAGCAGTTATGGTCGGGATTATTATGGCTACACCTTC. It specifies CASSYGRDYYGYTF.